This T cell receptor (beta chain) was observed in a study of T cell responses to AZD1222 COVID-19 vaccine. Study details: Second-dose recipients at about 4 or about 12 weeks were treated as one pooled group. Study-level results: Clonal diversity may have been underestimated in mostly white British donors. Only 5 or 6 individuals given AZD1222 were seropositive at baseline.

Produced via immunoSEQ multiplex PCR; TCRdb's table is partial and in-frame only. The sample yields around 150,000 clones, about 93% seen once. In the case of this clone: Antigen specificity is unknown.

The CDR3 sequence is 13 residues long. V lost 3 bases to trimming and J lost 4 bases, with 8 bases between them. Germline assignment: CDR1 KGHDR and CDR2 SFDVKD. The sequence came from an adult in good health. This specimen consisted of peripheral blood, obtained on day 0 of AZD1222 vaccination. The rearrangement uses TRBV24-1 and TRBJ1-1; D gene uncertain. CDR3 bases: TGTGCCACCAGTGATATGGGAGGCACTGAAGCTTTCTTT. Amino acid sequence: CATSDMGGTEAFF.